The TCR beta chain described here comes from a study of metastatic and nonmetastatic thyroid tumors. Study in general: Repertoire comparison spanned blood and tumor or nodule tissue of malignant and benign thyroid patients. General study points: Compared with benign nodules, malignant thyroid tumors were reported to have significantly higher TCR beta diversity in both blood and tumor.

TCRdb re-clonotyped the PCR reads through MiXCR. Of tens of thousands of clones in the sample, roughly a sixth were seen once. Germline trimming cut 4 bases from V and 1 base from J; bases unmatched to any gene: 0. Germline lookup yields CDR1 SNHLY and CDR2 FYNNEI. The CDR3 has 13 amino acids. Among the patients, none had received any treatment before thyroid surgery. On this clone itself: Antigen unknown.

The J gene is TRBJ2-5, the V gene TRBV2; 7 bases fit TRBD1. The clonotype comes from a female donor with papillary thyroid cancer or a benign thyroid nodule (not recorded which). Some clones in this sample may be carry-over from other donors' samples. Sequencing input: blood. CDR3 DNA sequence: TGTGCCAGCAGTGGGACAGGCCAAGAGACCCAGTACTTC. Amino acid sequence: CASSGTGQETQYF. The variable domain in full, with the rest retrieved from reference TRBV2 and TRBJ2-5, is EPEVTQTPSHQVTQMGQEVILRCVPISNHLYFYWYRQILGQKVEFLVSFYNNEISEKSEIFDDQFSVERPDGSNFTLKIRSTKLEDSAMYFCASSGTGQETQYFGPGTRLLVL.